The subject of this entry is one TCR beta chain. This table comes from immunoSEQ multiplex PCR, and its TCRdb copy is limited to in-frame clones, with some not included. Of around 1.1 million clones listed, 77% were seen once; the top ten hold over 0.8%. Those who donated were healthy HIV-negative adults, with no recent acute infections or vaccinations reported. CD45RA-negative memory and CD45RA+ naive subsets were split from the CD4+ cells. The J segment lost 6 bases and the V segment lost 3 bases, leaving 5 bases of the junction unmatched. Germline V lookup: CDR1 LNHDA, CDR2 SQIVND (reference sequence). The CDR3 sequence is 14 residues long. This sample stems from a study of shared clonotypes between healthy human individuals.

This receptor was taken from a man between 18 and 29 years old in good health. Some clones in this sample may be carry-over from other donors' samples. The chain joins TRBV19 to TRBJ1-5, with 7 bases that match TRBD1. Sequenced input: memory CD4+ T cells from PBMCs. The subset denotes: CD45RA-negative fraction. The CDR3 coding sequence is TGTGCCAGTAGTATTCTCCAGGGGGTTCAGCCCCAGCATTTT. It yields the protein CASSILQGVQPQHF.